Following are 16 T cell receptor beta chains from one sample sequenced in a study of T cell responses to AZD1222 COVID-19 vaccine. The table came from immunoSEQ multiplex PCR; TCRdb's copy has only in-frame clones and leaves some out. The top ten hold approximately 5.3% of the sample, which has tens of thousands of clones, around nine tenths seen once. Sequencing used peripheral blood, obtained 28 days after the second AZD1222 dose. Every receptor here comes from an adult who received the AZD1222 COVID-19 vaccine.

Here the CDR3 DNA reads TGCGCCAGCAGCTCCGGGACTAGCGGGTCAGAGACCCAGTACTTC. The encoded protein is CASSSGTSGSETQYF. The chain recombines TRBV5-1 with TRBJ2-5; 12 nucleotides match TRBD2. V shed 3 bases, J shed 4 bases, and the junction held 4 bases outside the gene matches. There are 15 residues in the CDR3. Germline lookup yields CDR1 SGHRS and CDR2 YFSETQ.

The chain carries TRBV29-1 and TRBJ2-2; TRBD2 aligns across 7 bases. Looked up from germline, CDR1 is SQVTM and CDR2 is ANQGSEA. V was clipped by 3 bases and J by 0 bases; unmatched bases: 4. This CDR3 region has 15 residues. CDR3 in DNA: TGCAGCGTTGAGGGGAGCGGGGCGAACACCGGGGAGCTGTTTTTT. Protein sequence: CSVEGSGANTGELFF.

The V gene is TRBV7-9, the J gene TRBJ2-1; D remains unclear. Trimming took 6 bases from V and 6 from J, leaving 12 bases between them. This CDR3 comprises 13 residues. Germline V lookup: CDR1 SEHNR, CDR2 FQNEAQ (reference sequence). In DNA form, the CDR3 reads TGTGCCAGCAGTCCGGGTTGGGCCAATGAGCAGTTCTTC. As protein: CASSPGWANEQFF.

The chain combines TRBV5-1 with TRBJ1-6; D not certain. Germline assignment: CDR1 SGHRS and CDR2 YFSETQ. The CDR3 extends over 14 amino acids. Deletions cut 3 bases from V and 12 bases from J, with 16 bases between. The CDR3 nucleotides are TGCGCCAGCAGCTCCGGACGCCTCGGAGGACCCCTCCACTTT. Translation gives CASSSGRLGGPLHF.

The chain is built from TRBV2 and TRBJ2-7, with 7 bases identical to TRBD2. The CDR3 extends over 14 amino acids. V dropped 5 bases and J dropped 3; count of bases not matched to a gene: 7. Germline CDR1 reads SNHLY; CDR2 reads FYNNEI. The CDR3 DNA sequence: TGTGCCAGCAGTCAGCGTCTAGCGGACTACGAGCAGTACTTC. It specifies CASSQRLADYEQYF.

The chain uses TRBV28 and TRBJ2-7, with 7 positions matching TRBD1. Per the germline V gene, CDR1 is MDHEN and CDR2 is SYDVKM. V was pared by 2 bases and J by 0 bases, with 4 bases of the junction left unmatched. The CDR3 sequence is 15 residues long. The CDR3 loop reads CASSLDRVSSYEQYF. The DNA of the CDR3 is TGTGCCAGCAGTTTAGACAGGGTTAGCTCCTACGAGCAGTACTTC.

This chain uses TRBV28 with TRBJ1-6, with no clear D. The V gene lost 5 bases and the J gene lost 0 bases, with 20 bases spanning the gap. CDR3 length equals 19 residues. From germline, CDR1 is MDHEN and CDR2 SYDVKM. The CDR3 reads CASSPPPGLPSSYNSPLHF. CDR3 bases: TGTGCCAGCAGTCCGCCCCCCGGGCTCCCCAGCTCCTATAATTCACCCCTCCACTTT.

This chain joins TRBV28 and TRBJ1-6; 7 nucleotides agree with TRBD1. V lost 6 bases and J lost 9; bases outside the gene matches: 14. The CDR3 has 16 residues. Germline V gene sequence: CDR1 MDHEN, CDR2 SYDVKM. As DNA, the CDR3 is TGTGCCAGCAGCACCCCCTCCACAGGGGTTGGTTCACCCCTCCACTTT. It translates to CASSTPSTGVGSPLHF.

V gene TRBV2 combines with J gene TRBJ1-6; D might be TRBD1 (5 bases). Between the trimmed V and J ends, which lost 5 bases and 0 bases, there was a span of 8 bases. Germline V gives CDR1 SNHLY, CDR2 FYNNEI. This CDR3 comprises 15 residues. In DNA, the CDR3 is TGTGCCAGCAGTCGACAGAGCTCCTATAATTCACCCCTCCACTTT. This sequence encodes CASSRQSSYNSPLHF. Combining the CDR3 with reference TRBV2 and TRBJ1-6 gives the whole variable domain EPEVTQTPSHQVTQMGQEVILRCVPISNHLYFYWYRQILGQKVEFLVSFYNNEISEKSEIFDDQFSVERPDGSNFTLKIRSTKLEDSAMYFCASSRQSSYNSPLHFGNGTRLTVT.

This clone has only one observation. The V call is TRBV7-9, the J call TRBJ2-1; 11 bases are a match to TRBD2. Germline V lookup: CDR1 SEHNR, CDR2 FQNEAQ (reference sequence). The V segment lost 5 bases and the J segment 4 bases; nucleotides outside the gene matches: 10. The CDR3 is 17 residues long. The CDR3 coding sequence is TGTGCCAGCAGCGCCGACCCCCGGACTAGCGGGTACAATGAGCAGTTCTTC. It translates to CASSADPRTSGYNEQFF.

V is TRBV24-1 and J is TRBJ1-2; 8 bases are a match to TRBD1. Losses at the gene ends were 2 bases for V and 6 bases for J; bases not matched to a gene: 1. CDR3 length: 13 amino acids. CDR1 is KGHDR and CDR2 is SFDVKD in the germline V gene. The CDR3 region has the DNA TGTGCCACCAGTGATTGGACAGGGAATGGCTACACCTTC. It yields the protein CATSDWTGNGYTF.

The chain is built from TRBV18 and TRBJ1-1; D not resolved. V was clipped by 3 bases and J by 4 bases, with 9 bases between them. The germline CDR1 and CDR2 sequences are KGHSH and LQKENI. This CDR3 spans 13 amino acids. The CDR3, as DNA: TGTGCCAGCTCACCGAGAGTGAGCACTGAAGCTTTCTTT. Amino acid sequence: CASSPRVSTEAFF.

J is TRBJ1-1 and V is TRBV7-9, with D possibly matching TRBD1 (5 bases). CDR1 is SEHNR and CDR2 is FQNEAQ in the germline V gene (reference sequence). The V and J ends lost 6 bases and 4 bases respectively, with 21 bases between them. The CDR3 is 16 amino acids. CDR3 bases: TGTGCCAGCAGGTTCCCCGGGACGGAGGATAGCACTGAAGCTTTCTTT. This gives the protein CASRFPGTEDSTEAFF.

This clone appeared a single time. The rearrangement uses TRBV6-6 and TRBJ2-2; 9 positions match TRBD1. CDR3 length: 16 residues. V lost 6 bases to trimming and J lost 3 bases; unmatched junction nucleotides: 8. CDR1 is MNHNY and CDR2 is SVGAGI in the germline V gene (reference sequence). For the CDR3, the DNA is TGTGCCAGCAGCCTTAGGGACAGGGTCGACACCGGGGAGCTGTTTTTT. Amino acid sequence: CASSLRDRVDTGELFF.

The chain has TRBV5-4 and TRBJ2-3; no firm D call. The CDR3 length is 13 residues. Per the germline V gene, CDR1 is SGHNT and CDR2 is YYREEE (reference sequence). Trimming pared 3 bases from V and 6 bases from J, leaving 11 bases between. The CDR3, as DNA: TGTGCCAGCAGCTCTTACGCCTCTGATACGCAGTATTTT. It codes for CASSSYASDTQYF. Filled out from reference TRBV5-4 and TRBJ2-3, the complete variable domain reads ETGVTQSPTHLIKTRGQQVTLRCSSQSGHNTVSWYQQALGQGPQFIFQYYREEENGRGNFPPRFSGLQFPNYSSELNVNALELDDSALYLCASSSYASDTQYFGPGTRLTVL.

The V call is TRBV19, the J call TRBJ1-1, with unresolved D. From germline, CDR1 is LNHDA and CDR2 SQIVND (reference sequence). V was pared by 5 bases and J by 1 base, with 11 bases between. This CDR3 has 14 amino acids. CDR3 sequence (DNA): TGTGCCAGTAGTCCGAGGCGGGAGAACACTGAAGCTTTCTTT. The encoded protein is CASSPRRENTEAFF. Combining the CDR3 with reference TRBV19 and TRBJ1-1 gives the whole variable domain DGGITQSPKYLFRKEGQNVTLSCEQNLNHDAMYWYRQDPGQGLRLIYYSQIVNDFQKGDIAEGYSVSREKKESFPLTVTSAQKNPTAFYLCASSPRRENTEAFFGQGTRLTVV.